A selection of T cell receptor beta chains follows, all from one sample in a study of shared T cell receptors in the human thymus. Generated by immunoSEQ multiplex PCR, the TCRdb table keeps only in-frame clones and is missing some. Of under 700,000 clones detected, roughly 74% appear once; the ten largest clones hold 0.01% to 0.015%. These sequences were also reported in another study, on human thymus T cells.

Material: thymocytes. The receptor set was obtained from a boy under three years old with a congenital heart defect. Both conserved end residues are part of each CDR3. D genes are given only for firm matches. Clone size, where shown, is once, few, many, or a class for clones that have expanded.

D gene: TRBD1
J gene: TRBJ1-2
clone size: .
V gene: TRBV5-1
CDR3 protein: CASSLQGAGGYTF
CDR3 DNA: TGCGCCAGCAGCTTACAGGGGGCGGGAGGCTACACCTTC

D gene: .
J gene: TRBJ2-1
clone size: .
V gene: TRBV6-5
CDR3 protein: CASSYLEEGRINEQFF
CDR3 DNA: TGTGCCAGCAGTTACCTCGAGGAGGGGCGTATCAATGAGCAGTTCTTC

D gene: TRBD1
J gene: TRBJ2-7
clone size: few
V gene: TRBV7-9
CDR3 protein: CASSPSLVDRSYEQYF
CDR3 DNA: TGTGCCAGCAGCCCTAGTCTGGTGGACAGGTCCTACGAGCAGTACTTC

D gene: .
J gene: TRBJ2-1
clone size: few
V gene: TRBV5-4
CDR3 protein: CASSLVSGDQFF
CDR3 DNA: TGTGCCAGCAGCTTGGTCTCGGGAGACCAGTTCTTC

D gene: TRBD1
J gene: TRBJ1-5
clone size: .
V gene: TRBV28
CDR3 protein: CASSRTGLSQPQHF
CDR3 DNA: TGTGCCAGCAGCAGGACAGGGCTTAGTCAGCCCCAGCATTTT

D gene: .
J gene: TRBJ2-7
clone size: .
V gene: TRBV18
CDR3 protein: CASSPHDRAYEQYF
CDR3 DNA: TGTGCCAGCTCACCCCACGACAGAGCCTACGAGCAGTACTTC

D gene: TRBD1
J gene: TRBJ1-5
clone size: .
V gene: TRBV19
CDR3 protein: CASSKTGRSNQPQHF
CDR3 DNA: TGTGCCAGTAGTAAGACAGGGAGGAGCAATCAGCCCCAGCATTTT

D gene: TRBD2
J gene: TRBJ2-7
clone size: .
V gene: TRBV4-3
CDR3 protein: CASSQDRLAGVVTYEQYF
CDR3 DNA: TGCGCCAGCAGCCAAGATAGGCTAGCGGGAGTGGTGACCTACGAGCAGTACTTC

D gene: TRBD2
J gene: TRBJ2-7
clone size: .
V gene: TRBV19
CDR3 protein: CASSILAGGLAGAYEQYF
CDR3 DNA: TGTGCCAGTAGTATTCTCGCAGGGGGACTAGCGGGAGCCTACGAGCAGTACTTC

D gene: TRBD1
J gene: TRBJ2-7
clone size: .
V gene: TRBV27
CDR3 protein: CASSFMVGGDLGYEQYF
CDR3 DNA: TGTGCCAGCAGTTTCATGGTAGGGGGCGACTTAGGGTACGAGCAGTACTTC

D gene: .
J gene: TRBJ2-7
clone size: once
V gene: TRBV19
CDR3 protein: CASKYPRRGPSWEEQYF
CDR3 DNA: TGTGCCAGTAAATACCCTCGGCGGGGGCCCAGCTGGGAGGAGCAGTACTTC

D gene: TRBD2
J gene: TRBJ2-7
clone size: .
V gene: TRBV12-5
CDR3 protein: CASGPTGLAGVTYEQYF
CDR3 DNA: TGTGCTAGTGGGCCCACGGGACTAGCGGGGGTAACCTACGAGCAGTACTTC

D gene: TRBD2
J gene: TRBJ2-2
clone size: .
V gene: TRBV25-1
CDR3 protein: CASSEIGTSGSGTGELFF
CDR3 DNA: TGTGCCAGCAGTGAAATAGGGACTAGCGGGAGCGGCACCGGGGAGCTGTTTTTT

D gene: TRBD1
J gene: TRBJ1-2
clone size: .
V gene: TRBV2
CDR3 protein: CASSDRDRGDYGYTF
CDR3 DNA: TGTGCCAGCAGTGACCGGGACAGGGGGGACTATGGCTACACCTTC

D gene: TRBD1
J gene: TRBJ2-7
clone size: .
V gene: TRBV18
CDR3 protein: CASSPTQGSSYEQYF
CDR3 DNA: TGTGCCAGCTCACCGACACAGGGGAGCTCCTACGAGCAGTACTTC

D gene: TRBD2
J gene: TRBJ2-7
clone size: once
V gene: TRBV27
CDR3 protein: CASSTQSLAGEGYEQYF
CDR3 DNA: TGTGCCAGCAGTACCCAGTCCTTAGCGGGAGAGGGTTACGAGCAGTACTTC

D gene: TRBD1
J gene: TRBJ1-5
clone size: .
V gene: TRBV7-3
CDR3 protein: CASSPSDRASQPQHF
CDR3 DNA: TGTGCCAGCAGCCCCTCCGACAGGGCCTCTCAGCCCCAGCATTTT

D gene: TRBD1
J gene: TRBJ2-7
clone size: .
V gene: TRBV19
CDR3 protein: CASSPEGASSYEQYF
CDR3 DNA: TGTGCCAGTAGTCCAGAGGGGGCGAGCTCCTACGAGCAGTACTTC

D gene: TRBD1
J gene: TRBJ1-5
clone size: .
V gene: TRBV2
CDR3 protein: CASSGRNRGQYQPQHF
CDR3 DNA: TGTGCCAGCAGCGGCCGTAACAGGGGACAATATCAGCCCCAGCATTTT

D gene: TRBD1
J gene: TRBJ2-5
clone size: .
V gene: TRBV7-3
CDR3 protein: CASSEEGQIQETQYF
CDR3 DNA: TGTGCCAGCAGCGAAGAGGGACAGATCCAAGAGACCCAGTACTTC

D gene: .
J gene: TRBJ2-7
clone size: .
V gene: TRBV4-1
CDR3 protein: CASAPGVDTYEQYF
CDR3 DNA: TGCGCCAGCGCCCCAGGGGTAGACACCTACGAGCAGTACTTC

D gene: .
J gene: TRBJ2-7
clone size: few
V gene: TRBV7-9
CDR3 protein: CAVGAPGPGDEQYF
CDR3 DNA: TGTGCCGTAGGGGCGCCAGGGCCGGGCGACGAGCAGTACTTC

D gene: TRBD1
J gene: TRBJ1-5
clone size: .
V gene: TRBV6-1
CDR3 protein: CASSEARGQGGNQPQHF
CDR3 DNA: TGTGCCAGCAGTGAAGCGCGCGGACAGGGAGGCAATCAGCCCCAGCATTTT

D gene: TRBD2
J gene: TRBJ2-7
clone size: .
V gene: TRBV28
CDR3 protein: CASSLAGGDYEQYF
CDR3 DNA: TGTGCCAGCAGTTTAGCGGGGGGCGACTACGAGCAGTACTTC

D gene: .
J gene: TRBJ1-1
clone size: .
V gene: TRBV11-2
CDR3 protein: CASSPPIRVAEAFF
CDR3 DNA: TGTGCCAGCAGCCCCCCCATTCGGGTGGCTGAAGCTTTCTTT

D gene: .
J gene: TRBJ2-3
clone size: .
V gene: TRBV11-2
CDR3 protein: CASSTLGGTQYF
CDR3 DNA: TGTGCCAGCAGCACCCTAGGGGGTACGCAGTATTTT

D gene: TRBD1
J gene: TRBJ2-3
clone size: once
V gene: TRBV2
CDR3 protein: CAGGEQGADTQYF
CDR3 DNA: TGTGCCGGAGGGGAACAGGGGGCTGATACGCAGTATTTT

D gene: .
J gene: TRBJ2-1
clone size: .
V gene: TRBV9
CDR3 protein: CASSVGYAFNEQFF
CDR3 DNA: TGTGCCAGCAGCGTCGGGTACGCTTTCAATGAGCAGTTCTTC

D gene: TRBD2
J gene: TRBJ2-5
clone size: .
V gene: TRBV7-3
CDR3 protein: CASSLGLRPAKETQYF
CDR3 DNA: TGTGCCAGCAGCCTGGGACTACGCCCGGCAAAAGAGACCCAGTACTTC

D gene: TRBD2
J gene: TRBJ2-2
clone size: once
V gene: TRBV4-3
CDR3 protein: CASSQGISGRGTGELFF
CDR3 DNA: TGCGCCAGCAGCCAAGGAATAAGCGGGAGGGGCACCGGGGAGCTGTTTTTT

D gene: .
J gene: TRBJ1-2
clone size: .
V gene: TRBV7-9
CDR3 protein: CASGLRGNYGYTF
CDR3 DNA: TGTGCCAGCGGCCTCAGGGGAAACTATGGCTACACCTTC